The T cell receptor (beta chain) under discussion was sequenced for a study of T cell repertoires in cytomegalovirus infection. Study in general: Public TCR beta signatures indicated both CMV infection and matching HLA type.

There are a few counts of this clonotype. Its antigen remains unknown. TCRdb reprocessed the reads with MiXCR, giving one entry per CDR3 protein. Among hundreds of thousands of distinct CDR3 sequences listed, around 32% were seen once. Regarding the study as a whole: Summed frequency of public TCR beta families distinguished CMV carriers with the relevant HLA. CMV-specific HLA-C-restricted TCR beta clonotypes dominated the ex vivo response.

The length of the CDR3 is 13 residues. The germline V and J ends were trimmed by 5 bases and 8 bases, with 15 bases remaining between them. The germline gives CDR1 SGHTA, CDR2 FQGTGA. This rearrangement joins TRBV7-3 to TRBJ1-2, with D unresolved. Input material: PBMCs. The TCR originated in a human donor in good health (CMV status not recorded). Some clones in this sample may be carry-over from other donors' samples. CDR3 sequence reads: CASSLYPDGGYTF. DNA for the CDR3: TGTGCCAGCAGCCTCTACCCCGACGGGGGCTACACCTTC.